Sequencing of this T cell receptor (beta chain) was carried out in a study of cytomegalovirus exposure and HLA in healthy donors. Study conclusions and caveats: Roughly uniform sequencing depth across donors was assumed, possibly incorrectly. Per a later analysis, about 17,000 TCR beta sequences showed association with HLA alleles at 0.05 false discovery rate.

Germline trimming cut 4 bases from V and 3 bases from J; bases unmatched to any gene: 18. This CDR3 region has 19 residues. Germline lookup yields CDR1 SGHTA and CDR2 FQGNSA. Primers: 60 Vbeta forward and 13 Jbeta reverse. Clones were sequenced by immunoSEQ multiplex PCR, and TCRdb holds only the in-frame ones, with some missing. The data contain about 110,000 clones, about 80% of them singletons. The table lists this clone with a few counts. Its cognate antigen is unknown. The receptor was derived from a man aged 25-45 years in good health and CMV-seronegative. This chain joins TRBV7-2 and TRBJ2-7, with 10 bases fitting TRBD2. The sample comprised PBMCs. CDR3 amino acids: CASSSIAGGSLSTFYEQYF. CDR3 DNA: TGTGCCAGCAGCTCAATAGCGGGGGGTTCCCTAAGTACCTTCTACGAGCAGTACTTC. The complete variable domain, with remaining parts taken from reference TRBV7-2 and TRBJ2-7, reads GAGVSQSPSNKVTEKGKDVELRCDPISGHTALYWYRQSLGQGLEFLIYFQGNSAPDKSGLPSDRFSAERTGGSVSTLTIQRTQQEDSAVYLCASSSIAGGSLSTFYEQYFGPGTRLTVT.